The clone carrying this T cell receptor beta chain was observed a few times. The sample belongs to a study of response to subunit inactivated influenza vaccine. V was trimmed by 5 bases and J by 4 bases, leaving 14 bases between them. The CDR3 runs to 14 residues. Per the germline V gene, CDR1 is SGHAT and CDR2 is FQNNGV. TCRdb redid the calling of the RT-PCR reads with MiXCR, one entry per CDR3 protein. The sample contains roughly 540,000 distinct CDR3 sequences, 20% to 25% of which appear only once. In addition, the sample was reused for a study of T cells expressing NK-cell markers. Per that paper: Scientists made TCR beta cDNA using 5'RACE template switching with UMIs. Obtained from sorted CD3+CD56+NKG2C+, CD3+CD56+NKG2C- and CD3+CD56-NKG2C+ T cells were the TCR beta repertoires. Of eight sequenced donors, seven were HCMV-seropositive and one HCMV-seronegative. For 5 to 7 donors, the dominant NKG2C+ clonotypes made up about 1.0-8% of their CD8+ T cells. Topping the CD3+CD56-NKG2C+ fraction as well were these clonotypes, in a few donors.

This chain connects TRBV11-2 to TRBJ1-2, with a tentative D call TRBD1 (5 bases). The material was CD4+ T cells sorted from PBMCs, obtained 12 days after vaccination. The origin of this receptor is a man between 45 and 60 years old who received an inactivated influenza vaccine. CDR3 sequence (DNA): TGTGCCAGCAGCCCTGGTGCGGGGGGCTATGGCTACACCTTC. It translates to CASSPGAGGYGYTF. Variable domain in full (rest from reference TRBV11-2 and TRBJ1-2): EAGVAQSPRYKIIEKRQSVAFWCNPISGHATLYWYQQILGQGPKLLIQFQNNGVVDDSQLPKDRFSAERLKGVDSTLKIQPAKLEDSAVYLCASSPGAGGYGYTFGSGTRLTVV.